Below are 32 T cell receptor beta chains sequenced from a single sample in a study of identical twins' blood T cells. TCRdb passed the 5' RACE reads through MiXCR, listing each CDR3 protein once. The profile shows 350,000 to 450,000 distinct CDR3 sequences, roughly 28% of them singletons. The material sequenced was PBMCs. These receptors came from a woman aged 18-50 years in good health.

This clonotype was seen repeatedly, ten times or more. CDR3: CASSEAVSNTEAFF. The CDR3 nucleotides read TGTGCCAGCAGTGAGGCAGTCTCGAACACTGAAGCTTTCTTT. The genes are TRBV25-1 and TRBJ1-1; D unresolved. V dropped 3 bases and J dropped 1 base, with 9 bases sitting between them. Germline V gene lookup returns CDR1 MGHDK and CDR2 SYGVNS. The CDR3 sequence is 14 residues long.

In this sample, this clonotype turned up a few times. This CDR3 is CASSATVEQYF. CDR3 nucleotides: TGTGCCAGCTCAGCGACGGTCGAGCAGTACTTC. The chain employs TRBV18 and TRBJ2-7; D ambiguous. V was pared by 5 bases and J by 6 bases, with 8 bases between. This CDR3 contains 11 residues. The germline CDR1 and CDR2 sequences are KGHSH and LQKENI.

The chain has TRBV9 and TRBJ1-2; D perhaps matches TRBD1 (6 bases). The CDR3 totals 11 residues. The V gene lost 4 bases and the J gene lost 13 bases, with 14 bases spanning the gap. CDR1 is SGDLS, CDR2 YYNGEE, per germline. The CDR3 reads CASSTGQFPTF. CDR3 bases: TGTGCCAGCAGCACAGGACAGTTTCCCACCTTC.

The chain joins TRBV7-8 to TRBJ2-1; weak D call: TRBD2 (6 bases). Germline CDR1 and CDR2: SGHVS and FQNEAQ. V lost 1 base to trimming and J lost 2 bases, with 12 bases between them. This CDR3 region has 16 residues. The CDR3 spells CASSLERAPTYNEQFF. The CDR3 bases are TGTGCCAGCAGCTTAGAGCGGGCACCGACCTACAATGAGCAGTTCTTC.

The chain employs TRBV7-8 and TRBJ2-3, with D possibly TRBD1 on 5 matching bases. Germline assignment: CDR1 SGHVS and CDR2 FQNEAQ. The V end was cut by 1 base, the J end by 2 bases, with 10 bases between. This CDR3 region has 15 residues. CDR3 coding DNA: TGTGCCAGCAGCTTAGAAGGGGATTTCACAGATACGCAGTATTTT. This translates into CASSLEGDFTDTQYF.

The V gene is TRBV6-2 or TRBV6-3, the J gene TRBJ1-6, with a possible D match to TRBD1 (5 bases). The germline V and J ends were trimmed by 3 bases and 7 bases, with 10 bases remaining between them. This CDR3 region has 14 residues. Germline loops: CDR1 MNHEY, CDR2 SVGEGT. Here the CDR3 DNA reads TGTGCCAGCAGTTATACGGGGGAAAATTCACCCCTCCACTTT. Its translation is CASSYTGENSPLHF.

The chain joins TRBV27 to TRBJ1-2; D might be TRBD1 (6 bases). CDR3 size: 11 residues. Germline assignment: CDR1 MNHEY and CDR2 SMNVEV (reference sequence). The V end lost 4 bases, the J end lost 8 bases, and 8 bases lay between the germline ends. CDR3 protein: CASSSGHGYTF. CDR3 nucleotides: TGTGCCAGCAGTTCGGGACACGGCTACACCTTC.

In regard to this clonotype: The junction differs from germline at one of its ends, possibly a read error. The chain is built from TRBV3-1 and TRBJ1-2; D may be TRBD1 (5 bases). CDR1 is LGHDT, CDR2 YNNKEL, per germline (reference sequence). The CDR3 extends over 14 amino acids. CDR3 in amino acids: CASRHSGISYGYAF. The CDR3 DNA follows: TGTGCCAGCAGGCACTCAGGGATTTCCTATGGCTACGCCTTC.

This clonotype was detected only a few times. V is TRBV6-5 and J is TRBJ2-2; D not certain. Germline V gene data show CDR1 as MNHEY and CDR2 as SVGAGI. This CDR3 has 16 amino acids. V was pared by 0 bases and J by 2 bases, with 10 bases between. The CDR3 DNA sequence: TGTGCCAGCAGTTACTCGAGGAGTCTCAACACCGGGGAGCTGTTTTTT. Its translation: CASSYSRSLNTGELFF.

The chain combines TRBV25-1 with TRBJ1-1; D is ambiguous. Germline CDR1 is MGHDK and CDR2 is SYGVNS. V was trimmed by 6 bases and J by 0 bases, leaving 14 bases between them. The CDR3 extends over 15 amino acids. In nucleotides, the CDR3 is TGTGCCAGCAGCCCCAGACGTTACATGAACACTGAAGCTTTCTTT. Encoded protein: CASSPRRYMNTEAFF.

This chain joins TRBV6-5 and TRBJ1-2; D not certain. V was shortened by 6 bases and J by 4 bases, with 9 bases between the two germline ends. This CDR3 region has 12 residues. Germline V gives CDR1 MNHEY, CDR2 SVGAGI. DNA for the CDR3: TGTGCCAGCAGCGATTGGTCCTATGGCTACACCTTC. Protein sequence: CASSDWSYGYTF.

V and J are TRBV18 and TRBJ1-2, with 11 bases that match TRBD1. The CDR3 runs to 17 residues. CDR1 and CDR2 from the germline V gene are KGHSH and LQKENI. V shed 1 base and J 7 bases; nucleotides not matched to a gene: 11. CDR3 region: CASSPRGTGGRGGGYTF. The CDR3 coding sequence is TGTGCCAGCTCACCACGGGGGACAGGGGGAAGAGGTGGTGGCTACACCTTC.

The V gene is TRBV20-1, the J gene TRBJ2-1; the D gene is possibly TRBD2 (5 bases). Germline loops: CDR1 DFQATT, CDR2 SNEGSKA (reference sequence). Trimming shortened V by 6 bases and J by 2 bases, and 11 bases separated the two germline ends. CDR3 length: 13 amino acids. The CDR3 loop is CSARAAPYNEQFF. CDR3 sequence (DNA): TGCAGTGCGAGGGCCGCTCCCTACAATGAGCAGTTCTTC.

This clonotype occurred many times. This sequence joins TRBV25-1 and TRBJ1-2, with TRBD1 as a possible D gene (6 bases). Trimming left V 3 bases short and J 5 bases short, with 7 bases between. CDR1 and CDR2 (germline): MGHDK, SYGVNS. CDR3 size: 12 residues. DNA for the CDR3: TGTGCCAGCAGTGACAGGGGTTATGGCTACACCTTC. Its translation: CASSDRGYGYTF.

There are a few counts of this clonotype. The chain is built from TRBV10-3 and TRBJ2-1; no reliable D call. The germline V gene has CDR1 ENHRY and CDR2 SYGVKD. This CDR3 region has 13 residues. Trimming took off 11 bases at V and 6 bases at J, with 17 bases between the two ends. For the CDR3, the DNA is TGTGCCTCCGTTGGTTTAGTTACCAATGAGCAGTTCTTC. Encoded protein: CASVGLVTNEQFF.

V is TRBV11-2 and J is TRBJ1-4, with TRBD1 identical over 8 bases. V shed 4 bases, J shed 8 bases, and the junction held 6 bases outside the gene matches. Germline assignment: CDR1 SGHAT and CDR2 FQNNGV. The CDR3 has 14 residues. CDR3 in amino acids: CASSSDRDEEKLFF. CDR3 sequence (DNA): TGTGCCAGCAGCTCGGACAGGGACGAGGAAAAACTGTTTTTT.

The V and J genes are TRBV15 and TRBJ1-3; perhaps TRBD1 as D (5 bases). Germline CDR1 LNHNV, CDR2 YYDKDF (reference sequence). The CDR3 is made up of 15 amino acids. V lost 0 bases and J 4 bases, leaving 10 bases between the germline ends. CDR3 sequence reads: CATSRDKGTGNTIYF. The CDR3 DNA follows: TGTGCCACCAGCAGAGATAAGGGGACGGGAAACACCATATATTTT.

This clonotype turned up a few times. The CDR3 loop reads CASRNRDSFSEAFF. CDR3 nucleotides: TGTGCCAGCAGGAACCGGGACAGTTTTTCGGAAGCTTTCTTT. V gene TRBV6-5 combines with J gene TRBJ1-1; 7 bases agree with TRBD1. Per the germline V gene, CDR1 is MNHEY and CDR2 is SVGAGI. This CDR3 is built from 14 residues. V lost 6 bases and J lost 8; bases outside the gene matches: 12.

The chain employs TRBV12-3 or TRBV12-4 and TRBJ1-4; 8 bases are a match to TRBD1. The CDR3 has 15 amino acids. J gave up 5 bases and V 3 bases, and 5 bases lay outside the gene matches. The CDR3 DNA is TGTGCCAGCAGTTTGGCCCGGACAGGGAATGAAAAACTGTTTTTT. Amino acids: CASSLARTGNEKLFF.

The chain couples TRBV21-1 to TRBJ1-4. TRBV21-1 is described as a pseudogene. The CDR3 extends over 14 amino acids. DNA of the CDR3: TGTGCCAGCGGCAGAGGGGCAACTAATGAAAAACTGTTTTTT. Protein: CASGRGATNEKLFF.

This clonotype appeared a few times. The chain joins TRBV29-1 to TRBJ2-3; 11 bases line up with TRBD2. The CDR3 sequence is 19 residues long. The trim removed 1 base at V and 5 bases at J, leaving 17 bases unmatched. Looked up from germline, CDR1 is SQVTM and CDR2 is ANQGSEA. For the CDR3, the DNA is TGCAGCGTTGAAGTCCGGGAGACTAGCGGGACCTCGGGAGGAGATACGCAGTATTTT. As protein: CSVEVRETSGTSGGDTQYF.

Points on this clonotype: This may stem from a read error, because a much larger clone lies one nucleotide away. The DNA of the CDR3 is TGTGCCAGCAGAGGGTCCTCGAAGTACTTC. It specifies CASRGSSKYF. The J gene is TRBJ2-5, the V gene TRBV2; D is unresolved. The germline V gene encodes CDR1 SNHLY and CDR2 FYNNEI. There are 10 residues in the CDR3. The V end lost 6 bases, the J end lost 12 bases, and 11 bases lay between the germline ends.

The chain is built from TRBV11-2 and TRBJ1-1; D might be TRBD1 (6 bases). V lost 0 bases and J lost 10, with 15 bases in between. CDR1 is SGHAT and CDR2 is FQNNGV in the germline V gene. CDR3 length: 14 amino acids. The CDR3 nucleotides are TGTGCCAGCAGCTTAGAGGTCTCGGGGGCTGCAGCTTTCTTT. Protein sequence: CASSLEVSGAAAFF.

This clonotype occurred a few times. The rearrangement joins TRBV6-5 to TRBJ1-1, with D hard to call. Germline CDR1 reads MNHEY; CDR2 reads SVGAGI. The CDR3 has 15 residues. V lost 0 bases and J lost 10, with 18 bases in between. Here the CDR3 DNA reads TGTGCCAGCAGTTACTCGAGGCTTGGGCCCGAAGGAGCTTTCTTT. Translating gives CASSYSRLGPEGAFF.

The chain uses TRBV10-1 and TRBJ2-3, with D possibly matching TRBD2 (6 bases). The V and J ends lost 0 bases and 2 bases respectively, with 6 bases between them. Germline lookup yields CDR1 WNHNN and CDR2 SYGVQD (reference sequence). CDR3 length: 14 residues. The CDR3 protein is CASSESRDTDTQYF. The CDR3, as DNA: TGCGCCAGCAGTGAGTCGCGGGACACAGATACGCAGTATTTT.

This clonotype has more than one count but fewer than ten. The gene calls are TRBV18 and TRBJ2-1, with 7 bases matching TRBD2. Germline V lookup: CDR1 KGHSH, CDR2 LQKENI. This CDR3 has 17 amino acids. Germline trimming cut 1 base from V and 0 bases from J; bases unmatched to any gene: 6. CDR3 in DNA: TGTGCCAGCTCACCACTCTATAGCGGGTTCTCCTACAATGAGCAGTTCTTC. It is translated as CASSPLYSGFSYNEQFF.

A remark on this clonotype: A single base separates this from a much larger clone, so it may be a read error. The genes are TRBV5-1 and TRBJ1-1, with 7 bases fitting TRBD1. The CDR3 consists of 13 residues. V shed 9 bases, J shed 1 base, and the junction held 6 bases outside the gene matches. Germline CDR1 SGHRS, CDR2 YFSETQ. In nucleotides, the CDR3 is TGCGCCATCACCTGGACAGGGAACACTGAAGCTTTCTTT. Amino acids: CAITWTGNTEAFF.

In this sample, this clonotype turned up a few times. The chain employs TRBV11-2 and TRBJ1-1; D is uncertain. V was clipped by 6 bases and J by 1 base, with 12 bases between them. CDR3 length: 14 amino acids. The germline CDR1 and CDR2 sequences are SGHAT and FQNNGV. The CDR3 region has the DNA TGTGCCAGCAGTCACGGGCGTACGAACACTGAAGCTTTCTTT. It codes for CASSHGRTNTEAFF.

With regard to this clonotype: Germline and junction disagree at one end, which may indicate a read error. The V and J genes are TRBV7-9 and TRBJ2-7; 9 bases are a match to TRBD2. This CDR3 comprises 14 residues. The V gene's germline CDR1 is SEHNR and CDR2 FQNEAQ (reference sequence). The CDR3 bases are TGTGCCTGCAGCCTAGCGGGAACTACCTACGAGCAGTACTTC. This encodes CACSLAGTTYEQYF.

The J gene is TRBJ1-1, the V gene TRBV7-2, with 7 bases aligning to TRBD1. The V gene's germline CDR1 is SGHTA and CDR2 FQGNSA. The CDR3 spans 19 residues. The V segment lost 1 base and the J segment 6 bases; nucleotides outside the gene matches: 20. In DNA form, the CDR3 reads TGTGCCAGCAGCTTAGTAGCCCCTGTTAGTTCCGACAGGGAGGCTGAAGCTTTCTTT. Its translation is CASSLVAPVSSDREAEAFF.

This clonotype was detected a few times. This sequence joins TRBV3-1 and TRBJ2-3; no clear D. The germline V gene encodes CDR1 LGHDT and CDR2 YNNKEL (reference sequence). The CDR3 is 12 amino acids. The V end was cut by 1 base, the J end by 7 bases, with 6 bases between. The CDR3 here is CASSQGIYTQYF. The CDR3 bases are TGTGCCAGCAGCCAAGGGATCTATACGCAGTATTTT.

This clonotype was found a few times. The V and J genes are TRBV7-2 and TRBJ1-6; D remains ambiguous. V lost 5 bases to trimming and J lost 8 bases, with 7 bases between them. The germline CDR1 and CDR2 sequences are SGHTA and FQGNSA. The CDR3 has 12 residues. CDR3 sequence: CASSRVYSPLHF. The CDR3 DNA reads TGTGCCAGCAGCCGAGTCTATTCACCCCTCCACTTT.